These 32 T cell receptor beta chains came from one sample sequenced in a study of cytomegalovirus exposure and HLA in healthy donors. Primers: 60 Vbeta forward and 13 Jbeta reverse. Profiling relied on immunoSEQ multiplex PCR, and the TCRdb table lists in-frame clones only, not all of them. The sample contains fewer than 250,000 clones, around 82% of which appear only once. The sequencing input was PBMCs. The receptors originated from a man between 40 and 49 years old in good health and CMV-seropositive.

Notes on this clone: One end of the junction is discordant with germline, which a read error may explain. This chain joins TRBV5-1 and TRBJ2-5; 8 bases line up with TRBD2. The CDR3 is 14 amino acids. Germline V lookup: CDR1 SGHRS, CDR2 YFSETQ. Here the CDR3 DNA reads TGCGCCAACAGCTTGGGACTAGGGGAAGAGACCCAGTACTTC. It specifies CANSLGLGEETQYF.

The chain employs TRBV19 and TRBJ2-7; TRBD2 agrees at 9 bases. CDR1 and CDR2 from the germline V gene are LNHDA and SQIVND (reference sequence). After removal of 1 base from V and 3 bases from J, the junction contained 10 bases not matched to a gene. This CDR3 contains 17 residues. CDR3 sequence reads: CASSIASAQAGGYEQYF. In DNA, the CDR3 is TGTGCCAGTAGTATAGCCAGCGCCCAAGCGGGGGGCTACGAGCAGTACTTC. Based on the CDR3 plus reference TRBV19 and TRBJ2-7, the full variable domain is DGGITQSPKYLFRKEGQNVTLSCEQNLNHDAMYWYRQDPGQGLRLIYYSQIVNDFQKGDIAEGYSVSREKKESFPLTVTSAQKNPTAFYLCASSIASAQAGGYEQYFGPGTRLTVT.

The J gene is TRBJ2-1, the V gene TRBV7-2; 7 bases map to TRBD2. The V gene's germline CDR1 is SGHTA and CDR2 FQGNSA. V lost 2 bases to trimming and J lost 4 bases; unmatched junction nucleotides: 5. This CDR3 is 15 amino acids long. The CDR3 here is CASSLPGLDYNEQFF. DNA of the CDR3: TGTGCCAGCAGCTTACCTGGACTAGATTACAATGAGCAGTTCTTC.

The rearrangement joins TRBV11-2 to TRBJ2-2; 15 bases are shared with TRBD2. J was trimmed by 5 bases and V by 2 bases; bases with no gene match: 6. The CDR3 is made up of 18 amino acids. Germline assignment: CDR1 SGHAT and CDR2 FQNNGV. The CDR3: CASSLNPGLAGGTGELFF. The CDR3 coding sequence is TGTGCCAGCAGCTTAAACCCCGGACTAGCGGGAGGGACCGGGGAGCTGTTTTTT.

J is TRBJ1-1 and V is TRBV10-3; 9 bases match TRBD1. V trimming: 0 bases; J trimming: 10 bases; junction bases outside the gene matches: 9. The V gene's germline CDR1 is ENHRY and CDR2 SYGVKD. This CDR3 has 15 amino acids. CDR3 region: CAISESDRGRGGAFF. The CDR3 DNA reads TGTGCCATCAGTGAGTCAGACAGGGGGAGAGGTGGAGCTTTCTTT.

The chain joins TRBV2 to TRBJ2-1, with TRBD2 as a possible D gene (7 bases). V was cut by 4 bases and J by 5 bases, with 18 bases left in between. The CDR3 is made up of 16 amino acids. Per the germline V gene, CDR1 is SNHLY and CDR2 is FYNNEI. The CDR3 sequence is CASSGGGSGGDNEQFF. The CDR3 DNA is TGTGCCAGCAGTGGGGGGGGCTCAGGAGGAGACAATGAGCAGTTCTTC.

The CDR3: CASSRGGGSYEQYF. CDR3 coding DNA: TGTGCCAGCAGTCGGGGCGGGGGCTCCTACGAGCAGTACTTC. This chain joins TRBV6-5 and TRBJ2-7; TRBD2 matches at 7 bases. With 5 bases clipped from V and 0 bases from J, the junction kept 4 bases outside the gene matches. Germline CDR1 MNHEY, CDR2 SVGAGI. The CDR3 is 14 residues long.

This chain connects TRBV5-1 to TRBJ2-1; TRBD2 matches at 11 bases. The CDR3 totals 15 residues. Germline V CDR1 and CDR2: SGHRS, YFSETQ. The V gene end was trimmed by 0 bases and the J gene end by 6 bases; junction bases not matched to a gene: 2. The CDR3 loop reads CASSLGLAGINEQFF. The DNA for the CDR3 is TGCGCCAGCAGCTTGGGACTAGCGGGAATCAATGAGCAGTTCTTC.

In its sample, this clone was seen once. The chain is built from TRBV5-4 and TRBJ2-4; 8 bases fit TRBD2. Germline CDR1 is SGHNT and CDR2 is YYREEE (reference sequence). V gave up 3 bases and J gave up 5 bases; unmatched junction bases: 4. The CDR3 is 14 residues long. The CDR3 is CASSSELAENIQYF. The CDR3 DNA sequence: TGTGCCAGCAGCTCCGAACTAGCGGAAAACATTCAGTACTTC.

The gene calls are TRBV6-4 and TRBJ1-5, with unresolved D. V lost 4 bases and J 8 bases, leaving 12 bases between the germline ends. Looked up from germline, CDR1 is MRHNA and CDR2 is SNTAGT. CDR3 length equals 13 residues. This CDR3 is CASSVEPGKPQHF. The CDR3 bases are TGTGCCAGCAGTGTGGAACCCGGGAAGCCCCAGCATTTT.

The gene calls are TRBV9 and TRBJ2-1; 13 bases fit TRBD2. The germline gives CDR1 SGDLS, CDR2 YYNGEE. J was trimmed by 8 bases and V by 4 bases; bases with no gene match: 6. The CDR3 length is 15 residues. CDR3 loop: CASSLGTSGTDEQFF. Here the CDR3 DNA reads TGTGCCAGCAGCCTTGGGACTAGCGGGACGGATGAGCAGTTCTTC.

CDR3 nucleotide sequence: TGTGCCAGCACCTCGGCTAGCGGCGAGCAGTACTTC. Translated, it gives CASTSASGEQYF. The rearrangement uses TRBV6-1 and TRBJ2-7; 7 bases line up with TRBD2. The CDR3 is made up of 12 amino acids. V lost 7 bases and J lost 6; bases outside the gene matches: 6. The germline V gene encodes CDR1 MNHNS and CDR2 SASEGT.

This chain uses TRBV9 with TRBJ1-2, with 8 bases matching TRBD1. Per the germline V gene, CDR1 is SGDLS and CDR2 is YYNGEE. This CDR3 region has 14 residues. With V trimmed by 0 bases and J by 4 bases, 2 bases remained unmatched. CDR3 amino acids: CASSVGTGGYGYTF. In DNA, the CDR3 is TGTGCCAGCAGCGTAGGTACAGGGGGCTATGGCTACACCTTC. The variable domain in full, completed from reference TRBV9 and TRBJ1-2, reads DSGVTQTPKHLITATGQRVTLRCSPRSGDLSVYWYQQSLDQGLQFLIQYYNGEERAKGNILERFSAQQFPDLHSELNLSSLELGDSALYFCASSVGTGGYGYTFGSGTRLTVV.

This clone was counted a single time. CDR3: CASSLHGTGGSKMYEQYF. DNA for the CDR3: TGTGCCAGCAGTCTCCACGGGACAGGGGGCTCGAAGATGTACGAGCAGTACTTC. The chain is built from TRBV27 and TRBJ2-7; 12 positions match TRBD1. The CDR3 totals 18 residues. J gave up 4 bases and V 5 bases, and 15 bases lay outside the gene matches. Germline V gene lookup returns CDR1 MNHEY and CDR2 SMNVEV (reference sequence).

This rearrangement joins TRBV5-1 to TRBJ1-2; 11 bases match TRBD1. V was pared by 3 bases and J by 2 bases, with 6 bases of the junction left unmatched. The CDR3 consists of 16 residues. The germline V gene encodes CDR1 SGHRS and CDR2 YFSETQ. The CDR3 sequence: CASSSGQGENNYGYTF. For the CDR3, the DNA is TGCGCCAGCAGCTCGGGACAGGGGGAGAACAACTATGGCTACACCTTC.

The J gene is TRBJ2-7, the V gene TRBV25-1; no firm D call. This CDR3 is 13 amino acids long. The V gene lost 9 bases and the J gene lost 0 bases, with 12 bases spanning the gap. Looked up from germline, CDR1 is MGHDK and CDR2 is SYGVNS. The CDR3 DNA is TGTGCCAGTTCGGGTGTAGGCTCCTACGAGCAGTACTTC. Translation: CASSGVGSYEQYF.

This chain joins TRBV10-3 and TRBJ1-2; D not certain. The CDR3 totals 15 residues. V shed 2 bases and J shed 4 bases, with 14 bases lying between them. CDR1 and CDR2 (germline): ENHRY, SYGVKD. CDR3 amino acids: CAISETGGRSYGYTF. The CDR3 nucleotides are TGTGCCATCAGTGAGACCGGCGGGCGGAGCTATGGCTACACCTTC.

The V and J genes are TRBV5-6 and TRBJ1-2; D not resolved. V was pared by 4 bases and J by 5 bases, with 9 bases between. The CDR3 covers 12 residues. The germline V gene has CDR1 SGHDT and CDR2 YYEEEE. The CDR3 protein is CASSIREYGYTF. CDR3 nucleotide sequence: TGTGCCAGCAGCATACGGGAGTATGGCTACACCTTC.

The J gene is TRBJ2-7, the V gene TRBV5-4; a possible D gene is TRBD2 (7 bases). CDR1 and CDR2 from the germline V gene are SGHNT and YYREEE (reference sequence). This CDR3 is built from 14 residues. V lost 0 bases to trimming and J lost 6 bases, with 13 bases between them. The DNA of the CDR3 is TGTGCCAGCAGCTTGGATGGGGGGGGGCCCGAGCAGTACTTC. Translation gives CASSLDGGGPEQYF.

The V gene is TRBV18, the J gene TRBJ1-5; TRBD1 matches at 7 bases. The CDR3 totals 15 residues. J lost 5 bases, V lost 2 bases, and 6 bases had no gene match. CDR1 is KGHSH, CDR2 LQKENI, per germline. This chain's CDR3 is CASSPGRDRDQPQHF. DNA for the CDR3: TGTGCCAGCTCACCAGGGCGGGACAGAGATCAGCCCCAGCATTTT.

The chain uses TRBV18 and TRBJ1-2, with TRBD1 identical over 7 bases. CDR1 and CDR2 from the germline V gene are KGHSH and LQKENI. V trimming: 8 bases; J trimming: 2 bases; junction bases outside the gene matches: 5. This CDR3 has 13 residues. CDR3 DNA sequence: TGTGCCAGCGCACAGGGGCGCAACTATGGCTACACCTTC. It encodes CASAQGRNYGYTF.

The chain combines TRBV12-5 with TRBJ2-3, with D hard to call. CDR1 and CDR2 from the germline V gene are LGHNT and FRNRAP. The CDR3 totals 13 residues. V was pared by 4 bases and J by 10 bases, with 15 bases between. CDR3 sequence reads: CASGSSYSPAQYF. CDR3 bases: TGTGCTAGTGGTTCCTCATATAGCCCTGCGCAGTATTTT.

This clone was found once. This chain connects TRBV13 to TRBJ2-7; 14 positions agree with TRBD2. Germline V gene data show CDR1 as PRHDT and CDR2 as FYEKMQ (reference sequence). The ends lost 6 bases at V and 6 bases at J; junction bases unmatched: 7. The CDR3 covers 15 residues. CDR3 DNA sequence: TGTGCCAGCAGTTTGCAGACTAGCGGGGGGGGCGAGCAGTACTTC. Its translation is CASSLQTSGGGEQYF.

On this clone itself: A junction boundary mismatches the germline segment, possibly from a read error. The V call is TRBV4-1, the J call TRBJ2-4, with D possibly TRBD1 on 5 matching bases. Looked up from germline, CDR1 is MGHRA and CDR2 is YSYEKL. The CDR3 is 16 amino acids. The chain's CDR3 is CASSQDGQGSKNSQYF. The CDR3 coding sequence is TGCGCCAGCAGCCAAGACGGTCAGGGATCAAAAAACAGTCAGTACTTC.

The V call is TRBV5-1, the J call TRBJ2-2; 9 bases match TRBD2. V shed 4 bases and J 3 bases; nucleotides not matched to a gene: 7. Germline CDR1 SGHRS, CDR2 YFSETQ. The CDR3 loop spans 16 amino acids. The CDR3 region has the DNA TGCGCCAGCAGCCTACGGACTAGCGAATACACCGGGGAGCTGTTTTTT. Encoded protein: CASSLRTSEYTGELFF.

The chain joins TRBV5-1 to TRBJ2-1; 9 bases are a match to TRBD1. V shed 1 base, J shed 7 bases, and the junction held 9 bases outside the gene matches. The CDR3 runs to 16 residues. Germline CDR1 SGHRS, CDR2 YFSETQ. The CDR3 region has the DNA TGCGCCAGCAGCTTGAGGGGACAGGGAATCATGAATGAGCAGTTCTTC. Translation gives CASSLRGQGIMNEQFF.

CDR3 in DNA: TGTGCCAGCAGCGTGTCGGACAGGGGGGCAAACTATGGCTACACCTTC. This sequence encodes CASSVSDRGANYGYTF. The chain links TRBV9 to TRBJ1-2; 10 bases map to TRBD1. Looked up from germline, CDR1 is SGDLS and CDR2 is YYNGEE. J was trimmed by 2 bases and V by 2 bases; bases with no gene match: 6. The CDR3 consists of 16 residues.

This sequence joins TRBV27 and TRBJ2-5; possible D gene TRBD2, 6 bases. The last part of the DNA fits TRBJ2-7 better; the J call may be wrong. Germline V lookup: CDR1 MNHEY, CDR2 SMNVEV (reference sequence). This CDR3 contains 15 residues. CDR3 in amino acids: CASVPRGSGTYEQYF. Written as DNA, the CDR3 is TGTGCCAGCGTCCCACGAGGTAGCGGTACCTACGAGCAGTACTTC.

This sequence joins TRBV25-1 and TRBJ2-7; 10 bases agree with TRBD2. Per the germline V gene, CDR1 is MGHDK and CDR2 is SYGVNS. The CDR3 runs to 17 residues. J was trimmed by 0 bases and V by 4 bases; bases with no gene match: 9. The CDR3 DNA follows: TGTGCCAGCAGTGGAGGACTAGCGGAACCCCCCTCCTACGAGCAGTACTTC. This translates into CASSGGLAEPPSYEQYF.

This clone was seen only a few times. The J gene is TRBJ2-7, the V gene TRBV11-2, with 9 nucleotides matching TRBD2. This CDR3 spans 17 amino acids. V was clipped by 1 base and J by 4 bases; unmatched bases: 11. Germline V lookup: CDR1 SGHAT, CDR2 FQNNGV. Here the CDR3 reads CASSLGATPGLAYEQYF. The CDR3 DNA reads TGTGCCAGCAGCTTAGGGGCCACTCCGGGACTAGCATACGAGCAGTACTTC.

The rearrangement uses TRBV15 and TRBJ2-3; D ambiguous. The CDR3 extends over 14 amino acids. Germline V gene sequence: CDR1 LNHNV, CDR2 YYDKDF (reference sequence). Trimming removed 4 bases at V and 2 bases at J, with 10 bases between. The CDR3 DNA follows: TGTGCCACCAGCAACGAACAGATCACAGATACGCAGTATTTT. Translated: CATSNEQITDTQYF. Full variable domain (rest looked up from reference TRBV15 and TRBJ2-3): DAMVIQNPRYQVTQFGKPVTLSCSQTLNHNVMYWYQQKSSQAPKLLFHYYDKDFNNEADTPDNFQSRRPNTSFCFLDIRSPGLGDTAMYLCATSNEQITDTQYFGPGTRLTVL.

The J gene is TRBJ2-1, the V gene TRBV28, with TRBD2 as a possible D gene (6 bases). Germline V gives CDR1 MDHEN, CDR2 SYDVKM. Trimming took 4 bases from V and 8 from J, leaving 24 bases between them. The CDR3 is made up of 17 amino acids. CDR3 residues: CASSSFMWQARRDEQFF. In DNA, the CDR3 is TGTGCCAGCAGTTCCTTTATGTGGCAGGCCCGGAGGGATGAGCAGTTCTTC.